Listed below are T cell receptor beta chains from one sample, sequenced in a study of cytomegalovirus exposure and HLA in healthy donors. The data were produced by immunoSEQ multiplex PCR, yet TCRdb's version contains in-frame clones alone and is incomplete. The data hold 150,000 to 200,000 clones, with roughly 77% observed a single time. The sample taken for sequencing was PBMCs. These receptors came from a man between 40 and 49 years old in good health and CMV-seropositive. The CDR3 runs from the conserved cysteine through the conserved F or W. D genes are given only for firm matches. Clone size is not always given. Where it is, it says once, few, many or a class for expanded clones.

V gene: TRBV5-8
D gene: NA
clone size: NA
J gene: TRBJ1-1
CDR3 protein: CASSFERLRDTEAFF
CDR3 DNA: TGTGCCAGCAGCTTCGAGCGACTGAGGGACACTGAAGCTTTCTTT

V gene: TRBV10-3
D gene: TRBD2
clone size: NA
J gene: TRBJ2-7
CDR3 protein: CAISERAAGGPHEQYF
CDR3 DNA: TGTGCCATCAGTGAGAGGGCCGCGGGAGGGCCCCACGAGCAGTACTTC

V gene: TRBV12-5
D gene: TRBD1
clone size: few
J gene: TRBJ1-2
CDR3 protein: CASGRDRGYGYTF
CDR3 DNA: TGTGCTAGTGGCCGGGACAGGGGGTATGGCTACACCTTC

V gene: TRBV5-1
D gene: TRBD1
clone size: NA
J gene: TRBJ2-7
CDR3 protein: CASSLAGTGPYEQYF
CDR3 DNA: TGCGCCAGCAGCCTCGCCGGGACAGGGCCTTACGAGCAGTACTTC

V gene: TRBV2
D gene: TRBD1
clone size: few
J gene: TRBJ2-3
CDR3 protein: CASSERTGASTDTQYF
CDR3 DNA: TGTGCCAGCAGTGAAAGGACAGGCGCTAGCACAGATACGCAGTATTTT

V gene: TRBV6-1
D gene: TRBD1
clone size: once
J gene: TRBJ1-1
CDR3 protein: CASSGRGQTEAFF
CDR3 DNA: TGTGCCAGCAGTGGCAGGGGGCAGACTGAAGCTTTCTTT

V gene: TRBV10-3
D gene: TRBD2
clone size: NA
J gene: TRBJ2-5
CDR3 protein: CAINQAGVGETQYF
CDR3 DNA: TGTGCCATCAATCAAGCGGGAGTTGGAGAGACCCAGTACTTC

V gene: TRBV11-2
D gene: NA
clone size: NA
J gene: TRBJ2-1
CDR3 protein: CASSLARGARGEQFF
CDR3 DNA: TGTGCCAGCAGCTTAGCCCGGGGGGCGCGGGGTGAGCAGTTCTTC

V gene: TRBV10-3
D gene: NA
clone size: NA
J gene: TRBJ2-3
CDR3 protein: CAISENGSPDTQYF
CDR3 DNA: TGTGCCATCAGTGAAAATGGGAGCCCAGATACGCAGTATTTT

V gene: TRBV30
D gene: TRBD1
clone size: few
J gene: TRBJ2-6
CDR3 protein: CAWSLTGAGANVLTF
CDR3 DNA: TGTGCCTGGAGTCTTACAGGGGCTGGGGCCAACGTCCTGACTTTC

V gene: TRBV9
D gene: NA
clone size: few
J gene: TRBJ2-5
CDR3 protein: CASSVDRETQYF
CDR3 DNA: TGTGCCAGCAGCGTAGATCGGGAGACCCAGTACTTC

V gene: TRBV19
D gene: NA
clone size: once
J gene: TRBJ2-6
CDR3 protein: CATRDISGANVLTF
CDR3 DNA: TGTGCCACTAGAGACATCTCGGGGGCCAACGTCCTGACTTTC

V gene: TRBV6-5
D gene: TRBD1
clone size: NA
J gene: TRBJ2-2
CDR3 protein: CASRRQGTGELFF
CDR3 DNA: TGTGCCAGCAGAAGACAGGGAACCGGGGAGCTGTTTTTT

V gene: TRBV6-5
D gene: NA
clone size: NA
J gene: TRBJ1-1
CDR3 protein: CASSSRPTVMNTEAFF
CDR3 DNA: TGTGCCAGCAGTTCACGACCCACAGTAATGAACACTGAAGCTTTCTTT

V gene: TRBV27
D gene: TRBD1
clone size: NA
J gene: TRBJ2-7
CDR3 protein: CASSPPGQGFLGQYF
CDR3 DNA: TGTGCCAGCAGTCCCCCGGGACAGGGTTTTTTGGGGCAGTACTTC

V gene: TRBV6-6
D gene: NA
clone size: NA
J gene: TRBJ2-3
CDR3 protein: CASSYSKGADTQYF
CDR3 DNA: TGTGCCAGCAGTTACTCCAAAGGGGCAGATACGCAGTATTTT

V gene: TRBV14
D gene: NA
clone size: NA
J gene: TRBJ2-2
CDR3 protein: CASSHRTEVNTGELFF
CDR3 DNA: TGTGCCAGCAGCCATCGGACAGAGGTGAACACCGGGGAGCTGTTTTTT